The clone carrying this T cell receptor (beta chain) appeared a few times. Its specificity is not known. The record originates from a study of T cells after yellow fever vaccination. Study-wide background: Researchers used SMART-Seq v4 Ultra Low Input to prepare fractions that had low cell numbers. General study points: Contamination of FACS-sorted repertoires by abundant clonotypes from the bulk population could occur. The study re-detected most primary-vaccination clones after the booster (approximately 96% CD4, 85% to 90% CD8).

This CDR3 has 13 amino acids. The V and J ends lost 6 bases and 9 bases respectively, with 15 bases between them. TCRdb itself ran the 5' RACE reads through MiXCR, one entry per CDR3 protein. The table lists approximately 120,000 distinct CDR3 sequences, about 8.2% of them singletons. Sequences were derived from CD8+ T cells sorted from PBMCs, sampled on the day of the yellow fever booster vaccination. The V gene is TRBV12-3 or TRBV12-4, the J gene TRBJ2-1; possible D gene TRBD2, 7 bases. The TCR comes from a man between 18 and 29 years old who received the YFV17D yellow fever vaccine. CDR3 in DNA: TGTGCCAGCAGCCCCGGGGGGCTCGGTGAGCAGTTCTTC. Residues: CASSPGGLGEQFF.